Listed below are T cell receptor beta chains from one sample, sequenced in a study of shared clonotypes between healthy human individuals. Data came from immunoSEQ multiplex PCR; TCRdb stores just in-frame clones and leaves some out. The sample records about 2 million clones, roughly 95% being singletons. The sample was naive CD8+ T cells sorted from blood. Receptor source: a man aged 18 to 30 in good health. Both conserved end residues are trimmed from each CDR3. Each record gives: V gene, J gene, clone size, CDR3 protein. Not all rows give a size; the values are once, few, many and, for expanded clones, a class.

>TRBV7-2|TRBJ1-1|NA
ASSAYRGTEAF
>TRBV7-9|TRBJ2-7|NA
ASSSGPGEQY
>TRBV7-8|TRBJ2-3|NA
ASSLAAGWDTQY
>TRBV2|TRBJ2-5|NA
ASSEWEETRY
>TRBV14|TRBJ2-7|NA
ASSLMTGPTEQY
>TRBV14|TRBJ1-1|few
ASSLNDRGRTEAF
>TRBV5-6|TRBJ2-7|NA
ASSFGSGGTYEQY
>TRBV7-9|TRBJ1-2|once
ASRAPNYGYT
>TRBV21-1|TRBJ2-3|NA
ASSKLTGQGCVTDTQY
>TRBV27|TRBJ2-7|NA
ASATTSGASYEQY
>TRBV27|TRBJ1-5|NA
ASRPTENSNQPQH
>TRBV30|TRBJ1-4|NA
AWSSDGGANEKLF
>TRBV7-9|TRBJ2-7|NA
ASSGTGSQREYEQY
>TRBV11-2|TRBJ2-3|NA
ASSLDGRFTDTQY
>TRBV5-4|TRBJ2-7|NA
ASSRTGLYEQY
>TRBV27|TRBJ2-5|NA
ASSSLGQGDVETQY
>TRBV5-6|TRBJ2-7|NA
ASSLSGTELYEQY
>TRBV7-9|TRBJ2-1|NA
ASSDSLGNEQF
>TRBV13|TRBJ2-3|NA
ASSLGGDTQY
>TRBV2|TRBJ1-3|NA
ASSESGGPGNTIY
>TRBV9|TRBJ2-1|NA
ASSVDGGSHNEQF
>TRBV27|TRBJ2-3|NA
ASKKGGQYTDTQY
>TRBV4-3|TRBJ2-1|NA
ASSQDNEYYNEQF
>TRBV5-6|TRBJ2-6|NA
ASSWGSGANVLT
>TRBV5-4|TRBJ1-1|NA
ASSSRTGLVSEAF
>TRBV7-9|TRBJ2-2|NA
ASSSGPSGGPDGELF
>TRBV28|TRBJ1-1|once
ASSLWADFNTEAF
>TRBV7-2|TRBJ1-1|NA
ASSFLVEGYTEAF
>TRBV5-4|TRBJ1-3|NA
ASSLVGSGNTIY
>TRBV5-5|TRBJ2-7|NA
ASSLAPSGTYEQY
>TRBV11-3|TRBJ2-5|NA
ASSLGDSEETQY
>TRBV28|TRBJ2-1|NA
ASSLLWTGLDNEQF
>TRBV4-1|TRBJ1-1|NA
ASSLKQGSTEAF